This TCR beta chain was documented in a study of PD-1 blockade in classical Hodgkin lymphoma. Study-level results: By C4D1, diversity of CD4+ TCRs had risen significantly, whereas that of CD8+ TCRs had not. Nivolumab initiated under 1 year post-ASCT led to patient exclusion.

Every one of the patients relapsed after autologous stem cell transplantation (brentuximab vedotin exposure was variable). Best responses were complete response, partial response or progressive disease. The repertoire was sequenced with immunoSEQ multiplex PCR; TCRdb's copy has only in-frame clones and lacks some. The top ten hold roughly 22% of the sample, which has some 14,000 clones, about four fifths seen once. The length of the CDR3 is 16 residues. Trimming took 4 bases from V and 5 from J, leaving 17 bases between them. The V gene's germline CDR1 is MNHEY and CDR2 SVGAGI. Details on this clone: Its matching antigen is unknown.

The rearrangement joins TRBV6-5 to TRBJ1-4; the D gene is possibly TRBD1 (6 bases). This clonotype was sampled from a human donor with classical Hodgkin lymphoma. The material sequenced was peripheral blood mononuclear cells (PBMCs), taken at baseline. The CDR3 sequence: CASSSGRAGANEKLFF. CDR3 DNA sequence: TGTGCCAGCAGTTCCGGAAGGGCGGGGGCAAATGAAAAACTGTTTTTT.